The 23 T cell receptor beta chains given below trace back to one sample, sequenced in a study of blood T cell repertoires in COVID-19. Sequencing was performed with immunoSEQ multiplex PCR; in TCRdb, only in-frame clones are kept and a portion is missing. The sample includes around 400,000 clones, around 87% of them seen just once. The specimen was peripheral blood. These receptors all come from a woman aged 55-75 years with COVID-19, enrolled during active disease.

This clone was picked up a small number of times. The chain joins TRBV7-3 to TRBJ2-2, with D maybe TRBD1 (5 bases). The germline V gene has CDR1 SGHTA and CDR2 FQGTGA. V was shortened by 4 bases and J by 7 bases, with 13 bases between the two germline ends. CDR3 length: 14 residues. The CDR3 DNA is TGTGCCAGCAGCTACCAACAGGCGCGCGGGGAGCTGTTTTTT. This gives the protein CASSYQQARGELFF.

This rearrangement joins TRBV5-1 to TRBJ2-2; 9 bases match TRBD2. The V segment lost 3 bases and the J segment 5 bases; nucleotides outside the gene matches: 5. Germline CDR1 and CDR2: SGHRS and YFSETQ. This CDR3 region has 15 residues. Written as DNA, the CDR3 is TGCGCCAGCAGCTCCATAGCGGGGGCTACCGGGGAGCTGTTTTTT. This gives the protein CASSSIAGATGELFF.

Written as DNA, the CDR3 is TGTGCCAGTAGTACCTTAGACAGGACCTACACTGAAGCTTTCTTT. This translates into CASSTLDRTYTEAFF. V and J are TRBV19 and TRBJ1-1, with D possibly being TRBD1 (6 bases). Per germline, CDR1 LNHDA and CDR2 SQIVND (reference sequence). V lost 4 bases and J 3 bases, leaving 15 bases between the germline ends. This CDR3 spans 15 amino acids.

The chain joins TRBV10-3 to TRBJ1-1, with D perhaps matching TRBD1 (5 bases). Trimming stripped 3 bases from V and 7 bases from J, with 12 bases between. Germline lookup yields CDR1 ENHRY and CDR2 SYGVKD. The CDR3 has 13 residues. As DNA, the CDR3 is TGTGCCATCAGTGACAGCGGGGGTCTTGAAGCTTTCTTT. Translated: CAISDSGGLEAFF.

CDR3: CASSLETGPIYEQYF. In nucleotides, the CDR3 is TGTGCCAGCAGTTTAGAAACAGGGCCGATTTACGAGCAGTACTTC. The chain recombines TRBV27 with TRBJ2-7, with a tentative D call TRBD1 (6 bases). CDR1 and CDR2 from the germline V gene are MNHEY and SMNVEV (reference sequence). Trimming took 2 bases from V and 4 from J, leaving 15 bases between them. This CDR3 has 15 amino acids.

This chain joins TRBV4-1 and TRBJ1-2; 9 bases match TRBD1. The CDR3 covers 14 residues. Germline CDR1 MGHRA, CDR2 YSYEKL. Trimming took 5 bases from V and 4 from J; bases not matched to a gene: 5. CDR3 DNA sequence: TGCGCCAGCAGCAAGGGACAGGGCATCTATGGCTACACCTTC. Translation: CASSKGQGIYGYTF.

The rearrangement links TRBV2 to TRBJ2-5; weak D call: TRBD2 (6 bases). Germline CDR1 SNHLY, CDR2 FYNNEI. This CDR3 has 12 residues. The V end was cut by 8 bases, the J end by 4 bases, with 11 bases between. CDR3 loop: CASRGEAETQYF. CDR3 coding DNA: TGTGCCAGCCGTGGGGAGGCAGAGACCCAGTACTTC.

This sequence joins TRBV24-1 and TRBJ2-7; 9 bases match TRBD1. This CDR3 is 15 amino acids long. Germline values: CDR1 KGHDR, CDR2 SFDVKD. The J segment lost 3 bases and the V segment lost 4 bases, leaving 6 bases of the junction unmatched. The CDR3 nucleotides are TGTGCCACCAGTGAAACAGGGGGCTCACGCTACGAGCAGTACTTC. This sequence encodes CATSETGGSRYEQYF.

The chain has TRBV19 and TRBJ2-2; D unclear. The germline V gene encodes CDR1 LNHDA and CDR2 SQIVND (reference sequence). This CDR3 is built from 16 residues. V lost 0 bases, J lost 7 bases, and 15 bases lay in between. The CDR3 is CASSIDEWAGGGELFF. The CDR3 DNA is TGTGCCAGTAGTATAGATGAGTGGGCCGGTGGCGGGGAGCTGTTTTTT. The complete variable domain, with remaining parts taken from reference TRBV19 and TRBJ2-2, reads DGGITQSPKYLFRKEGQNVTLSCEQNLNHDAMYWYRQDPGQGLRLIYYSQIVNDFQKGDIAEGYSVSREKKESFPLTVTSAQKNPTAFYLCASSIDEWAGGGELFFGEGSRLTVL.

This clone was seen once. V gene TRBV5-6 combines with J gene TRBJ1-1; D uncertain. Trimming shortened V by 2 bases and J by 1 base, and 9 bases separated the two germline ends. CDR1 and CDR2 (germline): SGHDT, YYEEEE. The CDR3 runs 14 residues. As DNA, the CDR3 is TGTGCCAGCAGCTTTGGACTAACGAACACTGAAGCTTTCTTT. Protein: CASSFGLTNTEAFF.

This chain links TRBV7-3 with TRBJ2-3; 7 bases are shared with TRBD2. This CDR3 contains 16 residues. Losses at the gene ends were 2 bases for V and 5 bases for J; bases not matched to a gene: 10. Looked up from germline, CDR1 is SGHTA and CDR2 is FQGTGA. CDR3 protein: CASSLARTSGRDTQYF. CDR3 bases: TGTGCCAGCAGCTTAGCGCGGACTAGTGGCAGAGATACGCAGTATTTT.

V gene TRBV19 combines with J gene TRBJ2-7; D uncertain. This CDR3 has 15 residues. CDR1 is LNHDA, CDR2 SQIVND, per germline (reference sequence). The V and J ends lost 3 bases and 3 bases respectively, with 15 bases between them. In nucleotides, the CDR3 is TGTGCCAGTAGTATTAGCCCGCGACCAGTCTACGAGCAGTACTTC. Protein sequence: CASSISPRPVYEQYF.

The gene calls are TRBV19 and TRBJ2-7, with D unresolved. V lost 6 bases to trimming and J lost 2 bases, with 8 bases between them. The CDR3 consists of 12 residues. Germline CDR1 reads LNHDA; CDR2 reads SQIVND (reference sequence). This CDR3 is CASRAGTYEQYF. In DNA, the CDR3 is TGTGCCAGTAGGGCAGGCACCTACGAGCAGTACTTC. Complete variable domain (other parts from reference TRBV19 and TRBJ2-7): DGGITQSPKYLFRKEGQNVTLSCEQNLNHDAMYWYRQDPGQGLRLIYYSQIVNDFQKGDIAEGYSVSREKKESFPLTVTSAQKNPTAFYLCASRAGTYEQYFGPGTRLTVT.

V is TRBV25-1 and J is TRBJ1-2; 8 bases align to TRBD1. The CDR3 runs to 13 residues. The V and J ends lost 6 bases and 8 bases, in that order; junction bases with no gene match: 8. Germline CDR1 reads MGHDK; CDR2 reads SYGVNS. This CDR3 reads CASRSQGARGYTF. Here the CDR3 DNA reads TGTGCCAGCAGATCCCAGGGGGCGCGCGGCTACACCTTC.

The chain recombines TRBV19 with TRBJ1-1; D is undetermined. Germline loops: CDR1 LNHDA, CDR2 SQIVND (reference sequence). There are 13 residues in the CDR3. Trimming pared 7 bases from V and 6 bases from J, leaving 15 bases between. The CDR3 sequence: CASTARRVAEAFF. As DNA, the CDR3 is TGTGCCAGTACCGCAAGACGGGTCGCTGAAGCTTTCTTT.

V usage is TRBV7-2 and J usage is TRBJ2-3; TRBD2 matches 12 bases. Germline lookup yields CDR1 SGHTA and CDR2 FQGNSA. The CDR3 covers 16 residues. V trimming: 5 bases; J trimming: 0 bases; junction bases outside the gene matches: 3. CDR3 bases: TGTGCCAGCAGCGCCGGGACTAGCGGGAGCACAGATACGCAGTATTTT. Protein: CASSAGTSGSTDTQYF.

This chain connects TRBV9 to TRBJ1-6; D remains ambiguous. The CDR3 contains 16 residues. CDR1 is SGDLS, CDR2 YYNGEE, per germline. V dropped 5 bases and J dropped 7 bases, with 19 bases sitting between them. The CDR3 sequence: CASSRWEAPANSPLHF. The DNA for the CDR3 is TGTGCCAGCAGTCGCTGGGAGGCCCCCGCCAATTCACCCCTCCACTTT.

This clone was counted once. The chain uses TRBV5-1 and TRBJ2-1, with a tentative D call TRBD2 (5 bases). CDR3 length: 16 amino acids. Looked up from germline, CDR1 is SGHRS and CDR2 is YFSETQ. V was pared by 1 base and J by 7 bases, with 18 bases between. For the CDR3, the DNA is TGCGCCAGCAGCTTGTCCCCCACGGGGTTTCGTAATGAGCAGTTCTTC. Amino acids: CASSLSPTGFRNEQFF.

This clone was counted between two and nine times. The rearrangement joins TRBV7-9 to TRBJ1-2, with unresolved D. The CDR3 runs 12 residues. CDR1 and CDR2 (germline): SEHNR, FQNEAQ (reference sequence). Trimming left V 5 bases short and J 8 bases short, with 12 bases between. CDR3: CASSPGWRGYTF. In nucleotides, the CDR3 is TGTGCCAGCAGCCCCGGTTGGAGGGGCTACACCTTC.

V is TRBV24-1 and J is TRBJ2-2; tentative D call: TRBD2 (7 bases). V was clipped by 6 bases and J by 2 bases, with 15 bases between them. The CDR3 runs 16 residues. Germline CDR1 reads KGHDR; CDR2 reads SFDVKD. This chain's CDR3 is CATSLGGARNTGELFF. In DNA form, the CDR3 reads TGTGCCACCAGTCTAGGGGGGGCACGCAACACCGGGGAGCTGTTTTTT.

This chain uses TRBV25-1 with TRBJ2-1, with D possibly TRBD1 on 5 matching bases. V was shortened by 3 bases and J by 3 bases, with 15 bases between the two germline ends. The V gene's germline CDR1 is MGHDK and CDR2 SYGVNS. This CDR3 contains 16 residues. The CDR3 DNA follows: TGTGCCAGCAGTGACCACCGGACATGGGTCTACAATGAGCAGTTCTTC. Its protein is CASSDHRTWVYNEQFF.

As to this clone: The sample holds other DNA sequences that translate to the same CDR3. The chain combines TRBV4-1 with TRBJ2-7, with 10 bases lining up with TRBD1. From germline, CDR1 is MGHRA and CDR2 YSYEKL. This CDR3 contains 15 residues. V lost 1 base and J lost 4; bases outside the gene matches: 4. DNA of the CDR3: TGCGCCAGCAGCCAAGCGACAGGGGGCAGTTACGAGCAGTACTTC. It translates to CASSQATGGSYEQYF.

This rearrangement joins TRBV10-3 to TRBJ2-7, with 11 bases lining up with TRBD1. CDR3 length equals 14 residues. Germline V lookup: CDR1 ENHRY, CDR2 SYGVKD. V was clipped by 3 bases and J by 5 bases; unmatched bases: 3. CDR3: CAISDRTGGHEQYF. The CDR3 coding sequence is TGTGCCATCAGTGACCGGACAGGGGGCCACGAGCAGTACTTC.